These 23 T cell receptor beta chains came from one sample sequenced in a study of blood T cell repertoires in COVID-19. Here immunoSEQ multiplex PCR was the method, and the copy in TCRdb shows in-frame clones only, minus some. The sample records 97,000 or so clones, approximately 84% being singletons. The specimen sequenced was peripheral blood. All receptors come from a man between 65 and 80 years old with acute or convalescent COVID-19.

As to this clone: A read error may account for a junction end that differs from germline. This chain joins TRBV28 and TRBJ1-3, with D hard to call. Germline values: CDR1 MDHEN, CDR2 SYDVKM. This CDR3 contains 14 residues. In nucleotides, the CDR3 is TGTGCCAGCAATTTACGAGTTTCTGGAAACACCATATATTTT. Translated: CASNLRVSGNTIYF.

This clone was observed a few times. The chain couples TRBV7-3 to TRBJ1-1; D call uncertain. Per the germline V gene, CDR1 is SGHTA and CDR2 is FQGTGA. V was trimmed by 0 bases and J by 4 bases, leaving 6 bases between them. This CDR3 comprises 13 residues. The CDR3 here is CASSLTAATEAFF. The CDR3 region has the DNA TGTGCCAGCAGCTTAACGGCGGCCACTGAAGCTTTCTTT.

This rearrangement joins TRBV11-2 to TRBJ2-1; 10 bases are shared with TRBD2. Looked up from germline, CDR1 is SGHAT and CDR2 is FQNNGV. V lost 5 bases, J lost 2 bases, and 9 bases stayed unmatched. The CDR3 has 17 residues. The CDR3 DNA sequence: TGTGCCAGCAGCCGGTACGCTAGCGGGAGCCCCTACAATGAGCAGTTCTTC. Translating it yields CASSRYASGSPYNEQFF.

This clone was picked up one time. The CDR3 bases are TGTGCCAGCAAACAGGGGGCTACTAGCTATGGCTACACCTTC. The encoded protein is CASKQGATSYGYTF. The chain joins TRBV6-5 to TRBJ1-2, with 9 bases fitting TRBD1. V lost 7 bases, J lost 4 bases, and 7 bases stayed unmatched. CDR3 length: 14 amino acids. Germline V gene data show CDR1 as MNHEY and CDR2 as SVGAGI.

This clone is a singleton in its sample. DNA for the CDR3: TGTGCCAGTAGTACTGTGACAGGGGTAAATTCACCCCTCCACTTT. Translation gives CASSTVTGVNSPLHF. This sequence joins TRBV19 and TRBJ1-6, with 8 positions matching TRBD1. Germline values: CDR1 LNHDA, CDR2 SQIVND (reference sequence). The CDR3 runs 15 residues. V lost 4 bases to trimming and J lost 7 bases; unmatched junction nucleotides: 6.

The chain couples TRBV7-9 to TRBJ1-1; 9 bases are a match to TRBD1. Per the germline V gene, CDR1 is SEHNR and CDR2 is FQNEAQ (reference sequence). The trim removed 6 bases at V and 4 bases at J, leaving 9 bases unmatched. This CDR3 spans 15 amino acids. Written as DNA, the CDR3 is TGTGCCAGCAGGGGAACCGGGACAGGGAGCACTGAAGCTTTCTTT. Amino acids: CASRGTGTGSTEAFF.

This clone was found once. The CDR3 loop reads CASSYGDRSYEQYF. The CDR3 DNA follows: TGTGCCAGCAGCTATGGGGACAGATCCTACGAGCAGTACTTC. The V and J genes are TRBV11-2 and TRBJ2-7; 7 positions match TRBD1. With 4 bases clipped from V and 1 base from J, the junction kept 4 bases outside the gene matches. Germline CDR1 SGHAT, CDR2 FQNNGV. The CDR3 spans 14 residues.

The chain combines TRBV6-5 with TRBJ1-1; TRBD1 is a possible D gene (6 bases). Trimming took off 4 bases at V and 8 bases at J, with 20 bases between the two ends. The CDR3 runs 15 residues. Germline CDR1 is MNHEY and CDR2 is SVGAGI. Here the CDR3 reads CASSLSPGDHGEAFF. CDR3 DNA sequence: TGTGCCAGCAGTTTATCGCCAGGGGACCACGGAGAAGCTTTCTTT.

This rearrangement joins TRBV30 to TRBJ2-1, with D possibly TRBD2 on 6 matching bases. The length of the CDR3 is 15 residues. Trimming cost V 2 bases and J 8 bases, with 19 bases left between them. CDR1 is GTSNPN, CDR2 SVGIG, per germline (reference sequence). CDR3 sequence reads: CAWSRGAGMWDEQFF. CDR3 DNA sequence: TGTGCCTGGAGTCGCGGGGCAGGTATGTGGGATGAGCAGTTCTTC.

The chain employs TRBV19 and TRBJ1-2; tentatively, D is TRBD1 (5 bases). The CDR3 has 12 residues. Germline V gives CDR1 LNHDA, CDR2 SQIVND (reference sequence). The V end lost 8 bases, the J end lost 3 bases, and 10 bases lay between the germline ends. CDR3 amino acids: CASRRQHYGYTF. In nucleotides, the CDR3 is TGTGCCAGTCGCAGACAGCACTATGGCTACACCTTC. The whole variable domain, remainder taken from reference TRBV19 and TRBJ1-2, is DGGITQSPKYLFRKEGQNVTLSCEQNLNHDAMYWYRQDPGQGLRLIYYSQIVNDFQKGDIAEGYSVSREKKESFPLTVTSAQKNPTAFYLCASRRQHYGYTFGSGTRLTVV.

This clone was seen more than once but under ten times. The J gene is TRBJ1-6, the V gene TRBV3-1 (or the pseudogene TRBV3-2); the D gene is possibly TRBD1 (5 bases). Trimming stripped 0 bases from V and 9 bases from J, with 12 bases between. The germline V gene encodes CDR1 LGHDT and CDR2 YNNKEL (reference sequence). The CDR3 is 15 residues long. The CDR3 loop is CASSQDLTVRSPLHF. The CDR3 DNA reads as TGTGCCAGCAGCCAAGATTTGACAGTTCGTTCACCCCTCCACTTT.

This sequence joins TRBV11-2 and TRBJ2-1; 10 nucleotides line up with TRBD2. The CDR3 runs to 16 residues. J lost 6 bases, V lost 5 bases, and 10 bases had no gene match. CDR1 and CDR2 (germline): SGHAT, FQNNGV. The CDR3 here is CASSPTSGISGNEQFF. CDR3 DNA sequence: TGTGCCAGCAGCCCCACTAGCGGGATCTCAGGCAATGAGCAGTTCTTC.

The rearrangement links TRBV5-1 to TRBJ2-5, with 10 bases fitting TRBD2. The CDR3 has 16 amino acids. The trim removed 5 bases at V and 3 bases at J, leaving 10 bases unmatched. Per germline, CDR1 SGHRS and CDR2 YFSETQ. The CDR3 region is CASRASVAGGKETQYF. The CDR3 bases are TGCGCCAGCAGAGCGTCGGTAGCGGGGGGTAAAGAGACCCAGTACTTC.

The chain couples TRBV28 to TRBJ1-1; possibly TRBD1 for D (5 bases). Germline V gene sequence: CDR1 MDHEN, CDR2 SYDVKM. This CDR3 region has 13 residues. V was trimmed by 7 bases and J by 5 bases, leaving 14 bases between them. The CDR3 protein is CASTSGGRTEAFF. In DNA form, the CDR3 reads TGTGCCAGCACTTCCGGGGGGAGGACTGAAGCTTTCTTT. The whole variable domain, filled in from reference TRBV28 and TRBJ1-1, reads DVKVTQSSRYLVKRTGEKVFLECVQDMDHENMFWYRQDPGLGLRLIYFSYDVKMKEKGDIPEGYSVSREKKERFSLILESASTNQTSMYLCASTSGGRTEAFFGQGTRLTVV.

The chain links TRBV7-2 to TRBJ2-5; 8 bases match TRBD1. The CDR3 loop spans 15 amino acids. V lost 0 bases to trimming and J lost 5 bases; unmatched junction nucleotides: 5. CDR1 and CDR2 (germline): SGHTA, FQGNSA. The CDR3 protein is CASSLARTGTETQYF. The CDR3 coding sequence is TGTGCCAGCAGCTTAGCCAGGACAGGGACGGAGACCCAGTACTTC.

The chain joins TRBV6-5 to TRBJ2-7; 16 nucleotides match TRBD2. This CDR3 region has 15 residues. Germline CDR1 and CDR2: MNHEY and SVGAGI. V was clipped by 7 bases and J by 5 bases; unmatched bases: 5. CDR3 protein: CASMGLAGGPHEQYF. CDR3 DNA sequence: TGTGCCAGCATGGGACTAGCGGGAGGGCCCCACGAGCAGTACTTC.

The V gene is TRBV28, the J gene TRBJ2-7, with 8 positions matching TRBD1. CDR3 size: 17 residues. V was clipped by 4 bases and J by 3 bases; unmatched bases: 14. Looked up from germline, CDR1 is MDHEN and CDR2 is SYDVKM. The CDR3 protein is CASSSPGTGRPLYEQYF. The CDR3 DNA reads TGTGCCAGCAGTTCACCCGGGACAGGCCGTCCTCTCTACGAGCAGTACTTC.

The chain recombines TRBV27 with TRBJ2-2; 7 bases match TRBD1. The CDR3 runs 18 residues. Germline assignment: CDR1 MNHEY and CDR2 SMNVEV (reference sequence). Unmatched junction bases numbered 14, after V lost 6 bases and J lost 1 base. CDR3 amino acids: CASSPILNRGMNTGELFF. CDR3 in DNA: TGTGCCAGCAGCCCAATTCTCAACAGGGGAATGAACACCGGGGAGCTGTTTTTT.

This chain connects TRBV12-2 to TRBJ2-5; the table's D call TRBD2 went unverified against the DNA. TRBV12-2 is deemed a pseudogene. This CDR3 region has 13 residues. The CDR3 region is CASRLNRRETQYF. The CDR3 bases are TGTGCAAGTCGCTTAAATCGGAGAGAGACCCAGTACTTC.

DNA of the CDR3: TGTGCCAGCAGTTTTTATAGCAATCAGCCCCAGCATTTT. Amino acids: CASSFYSNQPQHF. This sequence joins TRBV12-3 or TRBV12-4 and TRBJ1-5, with D hard to call. Trimming shortened V by 3 bases and J by 0 bases, and 3 bases separated the two germline ends. The CDR3 runs to 13 residues.

The rearrangement links TRBV28 to TRBJ1-4, with D possibly TRBD1 on 5 matching bases. V was shortened by 4 bases and J by 0 bases, with 18 bases between the two germline ends. Germline CDR1 reads MDHEN; CDR2 reads SYDVKM. The CDR3 contains 18 residues. CDR3 DNA sequence: TGTGCCAGCAGTTCCAGGGTATTAGGAGTTGCAACTAATGAAAAACTGTTTTTT. Translated: CASSSRVLGVATNEKLFF.

V usage is TRBV3-1 (or the pseudogene TRBV3-2) and J usage is TRBJ1-1; D possibly corresponds to TRBD1 (6 bases). The germline gives CDR1 LGHDT, CDR2 YNNKEL (reference sequence). This CDR3 spans 14 amino acids. V lost 3 bases and J 1 base, leaving 9 bases between the germline ends. In DNA form, the CDR3 reads TGTGCCAGCAGCCACCAGGGGAAGAACACTGAAGCTTTCTTT. Translated: CASSHQGKNTEAFF.

The V gene is TRBV11-2, the J gene TRBJ1-4, with 11 bases that match TRBD1. The V segment lost 5 bases and the J segment 8 bases; nucleotides outside the gene matches: 4. This CDR3 has 14 residues. Per the germline V gene, CDR1 is SGHAT and CDR2 is FQNNGV. The CDR3 is CASSGTGGREKLFF. The CDR3 DNA is TGTGCCAGCAGCGGGACAGGGGGTCGAGAAAAACTGTTTTTT.